Following are 29 T cell receptor beta chains from one sample sequenced in a study of blood T cell repertoires in COVID-19. Here immunoSEQ multiplex PCR was the method, and the copy in TCRdb shows in-frame clones only, minus some. The data show 170,000 or so clones, more than 75% seen once. Sequencing was performed on peripheral blood. These receptors were collected from a middle-aged man with active or convalescent COVID-19.

V gene TRBV12-5 combines with J gene TRBJ2-7, with TRBD1 matching over 10 bases. With 1 base clipped from V and 2 bases from J, the junction kept 11 bases outside the gene matches. CDR1 is LGHNT, CDR2 FRNRAP, per germline. This CDR3 comprises 18 residues. The DNA for the CDR3 is TGTGCTAGTGGTTTGGGTCCGGTGGGACAGGGGCTAGCCTACGAGCAGTACTTC. Translated, it gives CASGLGPVGQGLAYEQYF.

V gene TRBV13 combines with J gene TRBJ2-1; 14 positions match TRBD2. CDR1 is PRHDT and CDR2 is FYEKMQ in the germline V gene (reference sequence). The CDR3 length is 18 residues. Germline trimming cut 3 bases from V and 1 base from J; bases unmatched to any gene: 5. The CDR3 region is CASSFRTSGGRSYNEQFF. The CDR3 nucleotides are TGTGCCAGCAGCTTCCGGACTAGCGGGGGGAGGTCCTACAATGAGCAGTTCTTC.

The chain recombines TRBV2 with TRBJ2-7; 7 positions agree with TRBD1. The CDR3 is made up of 14 amino acids. Trimming took 2 bases from V and 6 from J; bases not matched to a gene: 7. In germline, CDR1 is SNHLY, CDR2 FYNNEI. The CDR3 reads CASSELLGDSEQYF. In DNA form, the CDR3 reads TGTGCCAGCAGTGAACTTTTAGGGGACAGCGAGCAGTACTTC.

The chain has TRBV29-1 and TRBJ1-5; D is unresolved. V gave up 1 base and J gave up 6 bases, with 19 bases separating them. The CDR3 totals 16 residues. The germline V gene encodes CDR1 SQVTM and CDR2 ANQGSEA. CDR3 region: CSVEVGSGGIGQPQHF. The DNA for the CDR3 is TGCAGCGTTGAAGTAGGGTCCGGAGGGATCGGTCAGCCCCAGCATTTT.

This chain connects TRBV5-1 to TRBJ2-5; perhaps TRBD1 as D (6 bases). CDR1 is SGHRS, CDR2 YFSETQ, per germline. V was pared by 7 bases and J by 5 bases, with 12 bases between. This CDR3 has 12 residues. CDR3 protein: CASATGIETQYF. In nucleotides, the CDR3 is TGCGCCAGCGCTACAGGGATTGAGACCCAGTACTTC.

In this sample, this clone turned up once. This chain links TRBV6-5 with TRBJ1-1, with D maybe TRBD1 (5 bases). The CDR3 consists of 11 residues. Trimming removed 10 bases from V and 3 bases from J, with 9 bases in between. Germline-derived CDR1 and CDR2 are MNHEY and SVGAGI. CDR3 nucleotide sequence: TGTGCCACCCGGGGGTACACTGAAGCTTTCTTT. It codes for CATRGYTEAFF.

The chain employs TRBV5-6 and TRBJ2-7; 8 positions agree with TRBD2. The V gene end was trimmed by 4 bases and the J gene end by 2 bases; junction bases not matched to a gene: 2. CDR1 SGHDT and CDR2 YYEEEE come from the germline V gene. This CDR3 region has 13 residues. The CDR3 nucleotides read TGTGCCAGCAGCCCGGGACTAGCCTACGAGCAGTACTTC. The encoded protein is CASSPGLAYEQYF.

The chain employs TRBV18 and TRBJ2-7; D is perhaps TRBD1 (6 bases). Germline V gene sequence: CDR1 KGHSH, CDR2 LQKENI. Trimming cost V 0 bases and J 2 bases, with 11 bases left between them. This CDR3 has 15 amino acids. As DNA, the CDR3 is TGTGCCAGCTCACCACCGTCCCAGGGGACCTACGAGCAGTACTTC. This codes for CASSPPSQGTYEQYF.

This clone showed up just once. V and J are TRBV27 and TRBJ2-3, with 9 bases that match TRBD2. The CDR3 is made up of 14 amino acids. The germline CDR1 and CDR2 sequences are MNHEY and SMNVEV (reference sequence). After removal of 6 bases from V and 9 bases from J, the junction contained 10 bases not matched to a gene. The CDR3 here is CASRRSGGSGTQYF. The DNA of the CDR3 is TGTGCCAGCAGGAGGAGCGGGGGGTCTGGAACGCAGTATTTT.

This clone has only one observation. The gene calls are TRBV6-6 and TRBJ2-1, with 7 bases aligning to TRBD1. In germline, CDR1 is MNHNY, CDR2 SVGAGI (reference sequence). After removal of 11 bases from V and 8 bases from J, the junction contained 9 bases not matched to a gene. The CDR3 runs to 12 residues. CDR3 sequence reads: CASTRTGYEQFF. The CDR3 bases are TGTGCCTCAACTCGGACAGGATATGAGCAGTTCTTC.

The chain recombines TRBV5-1 with TRBJ2-6; D perhaps matches TRBD2 (6 bases). The ends were cut back, 0 bases at V and 3 bases at J, with 16 bases in the middle. The CDR3 contains 18 residues. Germline CDR1 and CDR2: SGHRS and YFSETQ. The CDR3 sequence is CASSLEGRGGVGANVLTF. The CDR3 coding sequence is TGCGCCAGCAGCTTGGAAGGACGGGGAGGCGTTGGGGCCAACGTCCTGACTTTC. The full variable domain, its missing parts supplied by reference TRBV5-1 and TRBJ2-6, is KAGVTQTPRYLIKTRGQQVTLSCSPISGHRSVSWYQQTPGQGLQFLFEYFSETQRNKGNFPGRFSGRQFSNSRSEMNVSTLELGDSALYLCASSLEGRGGVGANVLTFGAGSRLTVL.

J is TRBJ1-5 and V is TRBV14, with 9 bases aligning to TRBD1. The CDR3 runs to 18 residues. The germline V gene has CDR1 SGHDN and CDR2 FVKESK. With V trimmed by 0 bases and J by 4 bases, 10 bases remained unmatched. The CDR3 reads CASSQDPMGGTGNQPQHF. As DNA, the CDR3 is TGTGCCAGCAGCCAAGATCCCATGGGAGGGACAGGGAATCAGCCCCAGCATTTT. Drawing the rest from reference TRBV14 and TRBJ1-5, the complete variable domain is EAGVTQFPSHSVIEKGQTVTLRCDPISGHDNLYWYRRVMGKEIKFLLHFVKESKQDESGMPNNRFLAERTGGTYSTLKVQPAELEDSGVYFCASSQDPMGGTGNQPQHFGDGTRLSIL.

The CDR3 sequence is CASSFEYGDEQYF. As DNA, the CDR3 is TGTGCCAGCAGTTTCGAGTACGGGGACGAGCAGTACTTC. The chain couples TRBV28 to TRBJ2-7, with D possibly matching TRBD2 (5 bases). CDR1 MDHEN and CDR2 SYDVKM come from the germline V gene. The CDR3 has 13 residues. V shed 3 bases and J shed 5 bases, with 11 bases lying between them. The variable domain in full, with the rest retrieved from reference TRBV28 and TRBJ2-7, is DVKVTQSSRYLVKRTGEKVFLECVQDMDHENMFWYRQDPGLGLRLIYFSYDVKMKEKGDIPEGYSVSREKKERFSLILESASTNQTSMYLCASSFEYGDEQYFGPGTRLTVT.

V is TRBV9 and J is TRBJ2-5, with 9 bases aligning to TRBD2. There are 13 residues in the CDR3. Trimming took 7 bases from V and 7 from J; bases not matched to a gene: 8. CDR1 is SGDLS, CDR2 YYNGEE, per germline. In nucleotides, the CDR3 is TGTGCCAGCCGCGGGGGGGGTGTCGGGACCCAGTACTTC. Its protein is CASRGGGVGTQYF.

The genes are TRBV7-9 and TRBJ1-3; 7 nucleotides match TRBD1. The CDR3 length is 16 residues. CDR1 and CDR2 (germline): SEHNR, FQNEAQ (reference sequence). The junction had 3 bases not matched to a gene; V was cut back by 1 base and J by 0 bases. This CDR3 reads CASSLGQGDSGNTIYF. CDR3 coding DNA: TGTGCCAGCAGCTTAGGACAGGGCGACTCTGGAAACACCATATATTTT.

The genes are TRBV2 and TRBJ1-1, with D possibly being TRBD1 (6 bases). Per the germline V gene, CDR1 is SNHLY and CDR2 is FYNNEI. This CDR3 is built from 14 residues. V lost 2 bases, J lost 6 bases, and 13 bases lay in between. The CDR3 loop is CASSELGTSAEAFF. In DNA, the CDR3 is TGTGCCAGCAGTGAATTGGGGACAAGCGCTGAAGCTTTCTTT. The variable domain in full, completed from reference TRBV2 and TRBJ1-1, reads EPEVTQTPSHQVTQMGQEVILRCVPISNHLYFYWYRQILGQKVEFLVSFYNNEISEKSEIFDDQFSVERPDGSNFTLKIRSTKLEDSAMYFCASSELGTSAEAFFGQGTRLTVV.

In nucleotides, the CDR3 is TGTGCCAGCCGGGAGCAGGGATTTCTCAATCAGCCCCAGCATTTT. It yields the protein CASREQGFLNQPQHF. The J gene is TRBJ1-5, the V gene TRBV18, with a tentative D call TRBD1 (5 bases). The CDR3 is 15 amino acids. Germline V lookup: CDR1 KGHSH, CDR2 LQKENI. Trimming shortened V by 8 bases and J by 3 bases, and 17 bases separated the two germline ends.

Written as DNA, the CDR3 is TGCGCCAGCAGCCAAGTAGGGGGAAAAGAGACCCAGTACTTC. This encodes CASSQVGGKETQYF. The chain joins TRBV4-3 to TRBJ2-5, with D maybe TRBD1 (6 bases). Trimming cost V 1 base and J 3 bases, with 9 bases left between them. CDR1 is LGHNA and CDR2 is YSLEER in the germline V gene. The CDR3 covers 14 residues.

The chain links TRBV28 to TRBJ2-7, with D perhaps matching TRBD2 (6 bases). Germline V CDR1 and CDR2: MDHEN, SYDVKM. Deletions cut 3 bases from V and 0 bases from J, with 12 bases between. The CDR3 runs to 15 residues. The CDR3 protein is CASSLEGKSSYEQYF. The CDR3 DNA is TGTGCCAGCAGTTTGGAGGGTAAGAGCTCCTACGAGCAGTACTTC.

This chain uses TRBV7-9 with TRBJ1-1; 7 bases match TRBD1. The length of the CDR3 is 18 residues. Germline CDR1 is SEHNR and CDR2 is FQNEAQ (reference sequence). V shed 4 bases and J 6 bases; nucleotides not matched to a gene: 20. The CDR3 nucleotides read TGTGCCAGCAGCTACCCAAAGGGGGCAGGGAATAAGCGCCCTGAAGCTTTCTTT. This sequence encodes CASSYPKGAGNKRPEAFF.

The chain carries TRBV11-2 and TRBJ1-2; 7 bases are a match to TRBD1. The CDR3 length is 17 residues. Germline V gives CDR1 SGHAT, CDR2 FQNNGV. Trimming removed 5 bases from V and 7 bases from J; junction bases left unmatched: 19. The CDR3 loop reads CASSTTYGPGGLGGYTF. The CDR3 nucleotides are TGTGCCAGCAGCACAACCTACGGCCCAGGGGGGCTAGGTGGCTACACCTTC.

The chain recombines TRBV5-6 with TRBJ1-1, with D unclear. Looked up from germline, CDR1 is SGHDT and CDR2 is YYEEEE. V was clipped by 6 bases and J by 4 bases, with 22 bases between them. The CDR3 sequence is 16 residues long. CDR3 DNA: TGTGCCAGCACCCCCATTGGGAGGAGGAGCGGCACTGAAGCTTTCTTT. Protein: CASTPIGRRSGTEAFF.

The chain employs TRBV2 and TRBJ2-3; D is perhaps TRBD1 (5 bases). This CDR3 region has 14 residues. Germline V gene lookup returns CDR1 SNHLY and CDR2 FYNNEI. V shed 4 bases and J shed 4 bases, with 12 bases lying between them. CDR3 amino acids: CASSAQGTSDTQYF. The CDR3 bases are TGTGCCAGCAGTGCGCAGGGAACATCAGATACGCAGTATTTT. The full variable domain, with the rest looked up from reference TRBV2 and TRBJ2-3, is EPEVTQTPSHQVTQMGQEVILRCVPISNHLYFYWYRQILGQKVEFLVSFYNNEISEKSEIFDDQFSVERPDGSNFTLKIRSTKLEDSAMYFCASSAQGTSDTQYFGPGTRLTVL.

The chain employs TRBV12-3 or TRBV12-4 and TRBJ2-7, with D maybe TRBD2 (6 bases). The CDR3 consists of 11 residues. Deletions cut 8 bases from V and 7 bases from J, with 12 bases between. CDR3 sequence reads: CASRGKEEQYF. The CDR3 coding sequence is TGTGCCAGCCGGGGGAAGGAAGAGCAGTACTTC.

The CDR3 region has the DNA TGTGCCAGCAGCTTTGGGGGGTCCGGGAAAGAGACCCAGTACTTC. Protein: CASSFGGSGKETQYF. The V gene is TRBV7-2, the J gene TRBJ2-5, with a weak D call TRBD2 (6 bases). The V gene lost 3 bases and the J gene lost 3 bases, with 14 bases spanning the gap. This CDR3 is built from 15 residues. Germline assignment: CDR1 SGHTA and CDR2 FQGNSA.

V usage is TRBV9 and J usage is TRBJ2-5, with D perhaps matching TRBD2 (5 bases). There are 15 residues in the CDR3. V was clipped by 0 bases and J by 1 base, with 10 bases between them. In germline, CDR1 is SGDLS, CDR2 YYNGEE. The CDR3 region is CASSVGEHFQETQYF. The DNA for the CDR3 is TGTGCCAGCAGCGTAGGGGAGCATTTCCAAGAGACCCAGTACTTC.

The chain joins TRBV9 to TRBJ1-3; TRBD1 is a possible D gene (6 bases). CDR3 length equals 16 residues. Per the germline V gene, CDR1 is SGDLS and CDR2 is YYNGEE. The V end was cut by 4 bases, the J end by 1 base, with 15 bases between. The CDR3 loop reads CASSPRTEVSGNTIYF. CDR3 bases: TGTGCCAGCAGCCCTCGGACAGAAGTATCTGGAAACACCATATATTTT.

The J gene is TRBJ1-1, the V gene TRBV7-9; 9 nucleotides align to TRBD1. The V and J ends lost 5 bases and 0 bases, in that order; junction bases with no gene match: 4. The CDR3 covers 15 residues. Germline CDR1 reads SEHNR; CDR2 reads FQNEAQ (reference sequence). For the CDR3, the DNA is TGTGCCAGCAGCCGAAGGACAGGGGTGAACACTGAAGCTTTCTTT. This sequence encodes CASSRRTGVNTEAFF. The whole variable domain, remainder taken from reference TRBV7-9 and TRBJ1-1, is DTGVSQNPRHKITKRGQNVTFRCDPISEHNRLYWYRQTLGQGPEFLTYFQNEAQLEKSRLLSDRFSAERPKGSFSTLEIQRTEQGDSAMYLCASSRRTGVNTEAFFGQGTRLTVV.

The V call is TRBV30, the J call TRBJ1-1; 8 bases map to TRBD1. The trim removed 4 bases at V and 1 base at J, leaving 2 bases unmatched. The CDR3 consists of 13 residues. Germline V gene sequence: CDR1 GTSNPN, CDR2 SVGIG (reference sequence). The CDR3 loop is CAWNRGRNTEAFF. CDR3 nucleotides: TGTGCCTGGAACAGGGGGAGGAACACTGAAGCTTTCTTT. Using reference TRBV30 and TRBJ1-1 for the parts outside the CDR3, the full variable domain is SQTIHQWPATLVQPVGSPLSLECTVEGTSNPNLYWYRQAAGRGLQLLFYSVGIGQISSEVPQNLSASRPQDRQFILSSKKLLLSDSGFYLCAWNRGRNTEAFFGQGTRLTVV.